The rows below give T cell receptor beta chains drawn from one sample of a study of beta chain features in type 1 diabetes. Sequencing used immunoSEQ multiplex PCR; TCRdb keeps in-frame clones, though not all of them. The data show 600,000 or so clones, about 14% seen once. Material: naive CD4+ T cells from blood. The receptors derive from a man aged 18 to 35 with type 1 diabetes. CDR3s leave out the opening cysteine and the closing phenylalanine or tryptophan.

V,J,CDR3
TRBV29-1,TRBJ2-1,SSKTGWDNEQF
TRBV10-3,TRBJ1-6,AIRLGAGNSPLH
TRBV6-5,TRBJ2-3,ASSSPTSGSTDTQY
TRBV7-3,TRBJ2-5,ASSQGRVQETQY
TRBV7-2,TRBJ1-5,ASSLANQPQH
TRBV7-6,TRBJ2-5,ASSQRLAGGIWQETQY
TRBV28,TRBJ1-2,ASSSGAGHYGYT
TRBV9,TRBJ2-3,ASASGVGDTQY
TRBV5-1,TRBJ2-7,ASRHGTILSYEQY
TRBV30,TRBJ2-7,AWRLTGQGQYEQY
TRBV9,TRBJ2-5,ASSVDLQETQY
TRBV19,TRBJ2-5,ASSIIIGPWETQY
TRBV9,TRBJ2-1,ASSVENSGRTTQF
TRBV4-2,TRBJ2-7,ASSQDPSHEQY